This T cell receptor beta chain is from a study of breast tumors, draining lymph nodes, adjacent tissues. TCRdb ran MiXCR on the multiplex PCR reads and lists one entry per CDR3 protein. The sample lists 150,000 to 200,000 distinct CDR3 sequences, around a third seen once, with 4% to 5.5% in the top ten. Breast cancer patients provided tissue from their axillary draining lymph nodes. With respect to this clonotype: Its antigen is undetermined.

The study's findings and limits: Compared with lymph nodes, tumors were less diverse; compared with nontumor tissue, more. Luminal-like breast cancer showed significantly higher tumor–nontumor repertoire similarity than basal-like. Data only fit, rather than demonstrated, lymph node origin of most tumor T cells. Findings are consistent with lymph node origin and intratumoral expansion of most tumor T cells.

This sequence was found in a female donor with breast cancer. Some clones in this sample may be carry-over from other donors' samples. Input material: axillary lymph node tissue.

DNA for the CDR3: TGTGCCAGCAACCAGGGGGCCGGAGAGACCCAGTACTTC. Translated, it gives CASNQGAGETQYF. The chain carries TRBV3-1 and TRBJ2-5; 8 nucleotides agree with TRBD1. V dropped 7 bases and J dropped 4; count of bases not matched to a gene: 5. The germline V gene encodes CDR1 LGHDT and CDR2 YNNKEL (reference sequence). CDR3 length equals 13 residues.